This is a list of T cell receptor beta chains from one sample in a study of blood T cell repertoires in COVID-19. Method: immunoSEQ multiplex PCR; TCRdb's copy keeps in-frame clones and lacks some. This table has about 99,000 clones, around 88% appearing once. Sequencing was performed on peripheral blood. These receptors originate from a man aged 45-65 years with COVID-19, enrolled during active disease. The CDR3 runs from the conserved cysteine through the conserved F or W. The D gene is left open where the match is weak. The size entry is marked missing in some rows and otherwise reads once, few, many or a size class.

cdr3_aa cdr3_nt j_call clone_size d_call v_call
CASSLGGGGSYEQYF TGTGCCAGCAGCTTGGGCGGGGGAGGTTCCTACGAGCAGTACTTC TRBJ2-7 NA TRBD2 TRBV5-4
CASSLDTGVTYGYTF TGCGCCAGCAGCTTAGATACAGGGGTAACCTATGGCTACACCTTC TRBJ1-2 NA TRBD1 TRBV5-1
CASKNNRARTDTQYF TGTGCCAGCAAAAATAACAGGGCTAGGACAGATACGCAGTATTTT TRBJ2-3 NA NA TRBV6-5
CASSVEGGSYNSPLHF TGTGCCAGCAGCGTAGAAGGGGGCTCCTATAATTCACCCCTCCACTTT TRBJ1-6 NA NA TRBV9
CASGSSTEAFF TGTGCCAGCGGCTCTAGCACTGAAGCTTTCTTT TRBJ1-1 few NA TRBV7-9
CASSSRGAYNSPLHF TGTGCCAGCAGCTCCAGGGGCGCCTATAATTCACCCCTCCACTTT TRBJ1-6 NA NA TRBV7-2
CASSLGREQFF TGTGCCAGCAGCTTAGGTCGGGAGCAGTTCTTC TRBJ2-1 NA NA TRBV7-8
CASSLGGGGDEKLFF TGTGCCAGCAGCTTAGGGGGAGGGGGAGACGAAAAACTGTTTTTT TRBJ1-4 NA NA TRBV7-2
CASSDRVGANVLTF TGTGCCAGCAGTGACCGGGTGGGGGCCAACGTCCTGACTTTC TRBJ2-6 NA NA TRBV2
CASRGTGGSQPQHF TGTGCCAGCAGGGGGACAGGGGGTTCTCAGCCCCAGCATTTT TRBJ1-5 few TRBD1 TRBV2
CASSLVLTGAYGYTF TGTGCCAGCAGTTTGGTGTTAACAGGAGCATATGGCTACACCTTC TRBJ1-2 NA NA TRBV28
CASSPRDSSYEQYF TGTGCCAGCAGCCCCCGGGACAGCTCCTACGAGCAGTACTTC TRBJ2-7 few TRBD1 TRBV5-4
CASSPRQGAGYGYTF TGTGCCAGCTCACCAAGACAGGGGGCAGGCTATGGCTACACCTTC TRBJ1-2 NA TRBD1 TRBV18
CASSYSLRSNQPQHF TGTGCCAGTAGTTACTCGTTACGGAGCAATCAGCCCCAGCATTTT TRBJ1-5 NA NA TRBV19
CASSYSFSRGADTQYF TGTGCCAGCAGTTACTCGTTTTCCAGGGGGGCAGATACGCAGTATTTT TRBJ2-3 NA NA TRBV6-5
CASSYPRGLGYTF TGTGCCAGCAGTTACCCTAGGGGGCTCGGCTACACCTTC TRBJ1-2 NA TRBD1 TRBV6-2/TRBV6-3
CSVAFGGLGSPLHF TGCAGCGTGGCCTTCGGGGGGCTTGGTTCACCCCTCCACTTT TRBJ1-6 NA NA TRBV29-1
CASSQGDRGYYGYTF TGTGCCAGCAGCCAAGGGGACAGGGGTTACTATGGCTACACCTTC TRBJ1-2 NA TRBD1 TRBV3-1/TRBV3-2
CASRETGINQPQHF TGTGCCAGTAGGGAGACAGGGATTAATCAGCCCCAGCATTTT TRBJ1-5 NA TRBD1 TRBV19
CASSQDRERGYTF TGTGCCAGCAGCCAAGACAGGGAACGTGGCTACACCTTC TRBJ1-2 NA TRBD1 TRBV6-2/TRBV6-3
CAISDRQGGAYEQYF TGTGCCATCAGTGACAGGCAGGGAGGCGCCTACGAGCAGTACTTC TRBJ2-7 NA NA TRBV10-3
CATTIETQLFYEQYF TGTGCCACCACAATCGAGACTCAGCTATTCTACGAGCAGTACTTC TRBJ2-7 NA NA TRBV6-5
CASSQAGGPGNTIYF TGTGCCAGCAGCCAAGCGGGGGGACCTGGAAACACCATATATTTT TRBJ1-3 NA NA TRBV7-9
CASSPTGVSNQPQHF TGTGCCAGCAGTCCCACCGGGGTTAGCAATCAGCCCCAGCATTTT TRBJ1-5 NA NA TRBV7-6
CASSLYGQPQHF TGTGCCAGCAGTTTATACGGTCAGCCCCAGCATTTT TRBJ1-5 NA NA TRBV27
CASSFNSGQVYEQYF TGTGCCAGCAGCTTTAACTCGGGACAGGTCTACGAGCAGTACTTC TRBJ2-7 NA TRBD1 TRBV5-4
CASSRAGASNQPQHF TGTGCCAGCTCACGGGCGGGGGCAAGCAATCAGCCCCAGCATTTT TRBJ1-5 NA NA TRBV18
CSVDEGRGYTF TGCAGTGTAGATGAGGGTCGCGGCTACACCTTC TRBJ1-2 NA NA TRBV20-1
CASSLSAYEQYF TGCGCCAGCAGCTTAAGCGCCTACGAGCAGTACTTC TRBJ2-7 NA NA TRBV5-1
CASITAGTFITYEQYF TGTGCTAGCATCACCGCCGGGACATTTATTACCTACGAGCAGTACTTC TRBJ2-7 NA NA TRBV7-7
CASSQDSLAGGWVNEQFF TGTGCCAGCAGCCAAGATTCCCTAGCGGGGGGGTGGGTCAATGAGCAGTTCTTC TRBJ2-1 once TRBD2 TRBV4-2
CASSLGPLGYTF TGTGCCAGCAGCTTAGGTCCGCTAGGCTACACCTTC TRBJ1-2 NA NA TRBV7-2
CASNVLAGGTLNEQFF TGTGCCAGCAACGTGCTAGCGGGGGGGACCCTGAATGAGCAGTTCTTC TRBJ2-1 NA TRBD2 TRBV27
CASSLDPGGAYEQYF TGCGCCAGCAGCTTGGACCCAGGAGGGGCCTACGAGCAGTACTTC TRBJ2-7 NA NA TRBV5-1
CATSDRRTSGGVPYNEQFF TGTGCCACCAGTGACCGCAGGACTAGCGGGGGGGTGCCCTACAATGAGCAGTTCTTC TRBJ2-1 NA TRBD2 TRBV24-1
CAWSVSEPLHF TGTGCCTGGAGTGTAAGCGAGCCCCTCCACTTT TRBJ1-6 NA NA TRBV30
CASSGGGYEKLFF TGTGCCAGCAGCGGGGGAGGGTATGAAAAACTGTTTTTT TRBJ1-4 NA NA TRBV6-5
CASLRGGDTDTQYF TGCGCCAGCCTCCGAGGGGGGGACACAGATACGCAGTATTTT TRBJ2-3 once NA TRBV5-1
CASSGGQGARLTGELFF TGCGCCAGCAGCGGGGGACAGGGGGCGCGTCTCACCGGGGAGCTGTTTTTT TRBJ2-2 NA TRBD1 TRBV5-1
CASSTSAVNQPQHF TGCGCCAGCAGTACCTCAGCGGTCAATCAGCCCCAGCATTTT TRBJ1-5 few NA TRBV4-1
CASSTPGQGNEKLFF TGTGCCAGCAGCACCCCGGGACAGGGGAATGAAAAACTGTTTTTT TRBJ1-4 NA TRBD1 TRBV9
CASSQIRGTEAFF TGTGCCAGCAGCCAAATCAGAGGCACTGAAGCTTTCTTT TRBJ1-1 NA NA TRBV3-1/TRBV3-2
CAIRATSQETQYF TGTGCCATCAGAGCGACTAGCCAAGAGACCCAGTACTTC TRBJ2-5 NA NA TRBV10-3
CASSYSYQVPEAFF TGTGCCAGCAGTTACTCGTATCAGGTCCCTGAAGCTTTCTTT TRBJ1-1 few NA TRBV6-5
CASSSAWNTEAFF TGTGCCAGCAGCTCTGCGTGGAACACTGAAGCTTTCTTT TRBJ1-1 NA NA TRBV7-9
CASSAQAGYGYTF TGTGCCAGCAGCGCCCAGGCGGGCTATGGCTACACCTTC TRBJ1-2 NA NA TRBV9
CASSVGAWFPTTSDGYTF TGTGCCAGCAGCGTAGGGGCTTGGTTCCCGACGACCAGTGACGGCTACACCTTC TRBJ1-2 NA NA TRBV9
CASSIQGYGELFF TGTGCCAGCAGCATACAGGGTTACGGGGAGCTGTTTTTT TRBJ2-2 NA NA TRBV7-3
CASSLSPQVANYGYTF TGTGCCAGCAGTTTATCTCCCCAGGTGGCTAACTATGGCTACACCTTC TRBJ1-2 NA NA TRBV27